The 12 T cell receptor beta chains presented below share a single source sample, sequenced in a study of T cells in Graves' hyperthyroidism and ophthalmopathy (dated by TCRdb to about 2019). Receptor amplification or capture employed multiplex PCR. Sequencing was performed on an Illumina HiSeq 2000. The TCR beta CDR3 regions were amplified from RNA transcripts. The first round of RT-PCR for the TCR CDR3 was performed with the HTBI primer set and the Qiagen OneStep RT-PCR kit. The public reads were run again by TCRdb, first through fastp at Q25 and then through MiXCR, and only productive beta chains were kept. Here each entry gathers all rows of one CDR3 protein and keeps the most common genes and DNA. The sample contains some 300,000 distinct CDR3 sequences, 13% of them found a single time. 6% to 8% of the sample comes from the top ten. Specimen: blood. The receptors were gathered from a woman aged 25 to 45 with Graves' hyperthyroidism that later progressed to Graves' ophthalmopathy.

This clonotype was seen at least ten times. The V and J genes are TRBV14 and TRBJ2-7; D tentatively reads TRBD1 or TRBD2 (5 bases each). The V and J ends lost 4 bases and 1 base respectively, with 8 bases between them. Germline V CDR1 and CDR2: SGHDN, FVKESK. CDR3 length: 13 residues. The CDR3: CASSRGSSYEQYF. The CDR3 region has the DNA TGTGCCAGCAGCCGGGGGAGTTCCTACGAGCAGTACTTC.

This clonotype was seen ten or more times. The gene calls are TRBV7-8 and TRBJ1-4; D remains unclear. The CDR3 covers 16 residues. Per the germline V gene, CDR1 is SGHVS and CDR2 is FQNEAQ. Deletions cut 3 bases from V and 5 bases from J, with 16 bases between. CDR3 amino acids: CASSLSRTKWNEKLFF. The CDR3 nucleotides are TGTGCCAGCAGCTTGAGCAGGACTAAGTGGAATGAAAAACTGTTTTTT.

This clonotype has at least ten counts. The genes are TRBV2 and TRBJ2-7; D gene ambiguous. The germline V gene has CDR1 SNHLY and CDR2 FYNNEI. The CDR3 consists of 15 residues. V was clipped by 3 bases and J by 0 bases, with 12 bases between them. CDR3 DNA sequence: TGTGCCAGCAGTGAGGTTGTGGCTTACTCCTACGAGCAGTACTTC. Translation gives CASSEVVAYSYEQYF.

At least ten counts were recorded for this clonotype. The chain uses TRBV6-1 and TRBJ2-7, with 9 bases aligning to TRBD1. The CDR3 has 12 residues. The J segment lost 7 bases and the V segment lost 9 bases, leaving 7 bases of the junction unmatched. Germline V CDR1 and CDR2: MNHNS, SASEGT. CDR3 sequence reads: CASKQGAGEQYF. In DNA, the CDR3 is TGTGCCAGTAAACAGGGGGCGGGGGAGCAGTACTTC.

This clonotype appeared many times. The J gene is TRBJ2-1, the V gene TRBV28; 11 nucleotides align to TRBD2. The J segment lost 0 bases and the V segment lost 3 bases, leaving 7 bases of the junction unmatched. Germline CDR1 reads MDHEN; CDR2 reads SYDVKM. The CDR3 runs to 18 residues. The CDR3 loop is CASSLPSGRLSSYNEQFF. CDR3 DNA: TGTGCCAGCAGTTTGCCTAGCGGGAGGCTAAGCTCCTACAATGAGCAGTTCTTC.

A single count supports this clonotype. This may be a read error: a much more frequent sequence differs by one nucleotide. The genes are TRBV20-1 and TRBJ2-1, with D perhaps TRBD2 (5 bases). V was clipped by 0 bases and J by 2 bases, with 8 bases between them. CDR1 and CDR2 (germline): DFQATT, SNEGSKA (reference sequence). This CDR3 is built from 14 residues. The CDR3 region is CSARDRDPYNEQFF. CDR3 nucleotides: TGCAGTGCTAGAGACCGGGATCCCTACAATGAGCAGTTCTTC.

This clonotype was seen ten or more times. The chain carries TRBV18 and TRBJ2-6; D is unclear. The V gene lost 3 bases and the J gene lost 1 base, with 7 bases spanning the gap. The CDR3 spans 15 residues. The germline gives CDR1 KGHSH, CDR2 LQKENI. The CDR3 region is CASSPRTSGANVLTF. CDR3 coding DNA: TGTGCCAGCTCACCCCGGACGTCTGGGGCCAACGTCCTGACTTTC.

This clonotype was picked up many times. The rearrangement joins TRBV19 to TRBJ2-1, with D perhaps given as TRBD1 or TRBD2 (5 bases each). Per germline, CDR1 LNHDA and CDR2 SQIVND (reference sequence). With 9 bases removed from V and 5 bases from J, the gap between germline ends came to 8 bases. CDR3 length equals 11 residues. CDR3 nucleotides: TGTGCCAGCCGGGGCCACAATGAGCAGTTCTTC. Translating gives CASRGHNEQFF.

In this sample, this clonotype turned up a few times. The chain uses TRBV7-9 and TRBJ2-7; 7 bases line up with TRBD1. Germline loops: CDR1 SEHNR, CDR2 FQNEAQ (reference sequence). Losses at the gene ends were 5 bases for V and 9 bases for J; bases not matched to a gene: 13. CDR3 length equals 14 residues. CDR3 sequence (DNA): TGTGCCAGCAGCCACCCCAAGGGGGCGGATGGGCAGTACTTC. It yields the protein CASSHPKGADGQYF.

The rearrangement links TRBV6-9 to TRBJ1-5, with 10 bases identical to TRBD1. Germline loops: CDR1 MNHGY, CDR2 SVAAGI. The ends lost 4 bases at V and 4 bases at J; junction bases unmatched: 7. The CDR3 is 16 amino acids. The CDR3 is CASSWTGGGENQPQHF. The DNA of the CDR3 is TGTGCCAGCAGTTGGACAGGGGGGGGTGAAAATCAGCCCCAGCATTTT.

This clonotype was seen at least ten times. The rearrangement joins TRBV28 to TRBJ2-7; TRBD2 might be the D (5 bases). This CDR3 is 11 amino acids long. V was cut by 7 bases and J by 4 bases, with 8 bases left in between. Germline CDR1 is MDHEN and CDR2 is SYDVKM. This CDR3 is CASTGLYEQYF. CDR3 bases: TGTGCCAGCACAGGACTGTACGAGCAGTACTTC.

The sample holds many counts of this clonotype. This chain joins TRBV11-1 and TRBJ2-1; 9 bases match TRBD2. The CDR3 spans 16 residues. The V gene end was trimmed by 5 bases and the J gene end by 7 bases; junction bases not matched to a gene: 12. Germline CDR1 and CDR2: SGHAT and FQDESV (reference sequence). The CDR3 nucleotides are TGTGCCAGCAGCGCCTGGAGCGGGGGGTCTGGGAATGAGCAGTTCTTC. This sequence encodes CASSAWSGGSGNEQFF.